Listed below are T cell receptor beta chains from one sample, sequenced in a study of CD8+CD57+ T cells in acquired aplastic anemia. TCRdb used MiXCR to reprocess the reads, holding one entry per CDR3 protein. The top ten hold approximately 24% of the sample, which has tens of thousands of distinct CDR3 sequences, under 80% seen once. Specimen: sorted CD4+, CD8+, or CD8+CD57+ T cells (not recorded which) from PBMCs. The source is a human donor in good health, serving as a control. The CDR3 runs from the conserved cysteine through the conserved F or W. Fields, in order: clone size, D gene, J gene, V gene, CDR3 DNA, CDR3 protein. The D gene is left open where the match is weak. Expanded clones get a size class; other rows say once, few or many, or leave the size out.

clone size: NA
D gene: NA
J gene: TRBJ1-6
V gene: TRBV7-2
CDR3 DNA: TGTGCCAGCAGCTTAGCTGCGACAGCCTATAATTCACCCCTCCACTTT
CDR3 protein: CASSLAATAYNSPLHF

clone size: NA
D gene: NA
J gene: TRBJ1-5
V gene: TRBV5-1
CDR3 DNA: TGCGCCAGCAGCTTGGAAGGGGGACGCAATCAGCCCCAGCATTTT
CDR3 protein: CASSLEGGRNQPQHF

clone size: NA
D gene: NA
J gene: TRBJ2-1
V gene: TRBV29-1
CDR3 DNA: TGCAGCGTTGATACCCCTGGAGGGACACTCTACAATGAGCAGTTCTTC
CDR3 protein: CSVDTPGGTLYNEQFF

clone size: NA
D gene: NA
J gene: TRBJ2-7
V gene: TRBV10-3
CDR3 DNA: TGTGCCATCAGTGCAGACTTCGTCGGCGAGCAGTACTTC
CDR3 protein: CAISADFVGEQYF

clone size: NA
D gene: TRBD1
J gene: TRBJ1-2
V gene: TRBV29-1
CDR3 DNA: TGCAGCACTCTGACAGGGGGGGACTATGGCTACACCTTC
CDR3 protein: CSTLTGGDYGYTF

clone size: NA
D gene: TRBD1
J gene: TRBJ2-5
V gene: TRBV19
CDR3 DNA: TGTGCCAGTAGTAATCAGGGGGCGGGCGGGACCCAGTACTTC
CDR3 protein: CASSNQGAGGTQYF

clone size: many
D gene: NA
J gene: TRBJ1-3
V gene: TRBV18
CDR3 DNA: TGTGCCAGCTCACCACCTCCAGGAAACACCATATATTTT
CDR3 protein: CASSPPPGNTIYF

clone size: NA
D gene: NA
J gene: TRBJ2-7
V gene: TRBV29-1
CDR3 DNA: TGCAGCGTTGAGGACCGGGACATCGGTTACGAGCAGTACTTC
CDR3 protein: CSVEDRDIGYEQYF

clone size: NA
D gene: TRBD2
J gene: TRBJ2-7
V gene: TRBV15
CDR3 DNA: TGTGCCACCAGGAGGCGGGGGGTCTACGAGCAGTACTTC
CDR3 protein: CATRRRGVYEQYF

clone size: NA
D gene: NA
J gene: TRBJ2-7
V gene: TRBV15
CDR3 DNA: TGTGCCACCAGCAGAACGGGAACGACCTACGAGCAGTACTTC
CDR3 protein: CATSRTGTTYEQYF

clone size: NA
D gene: TRBD1
J gene: TRBJ1-1
V gene: TRBV10-2
CDR3 DNA: TGCGCCAGCAACGCTCGGACAGGGACAATGAACACTGAAGCTTTCTTT
CDR3 protein: CASNARTGTMNTEAFF

clone size: many
D gene: NA
J gene: TRBJ2-1
V gene: TRBV3-1
CDR3 DNA: TGTGCCAGCAGCCAAGATTGGGCAGGGAATGAGCAGTTCTTC
CDR3 protein: CASSQDWAGNEQFF

clone size: NA
D gene: NA
J gene: TRBJ2-1
V gene: TRBV29-1
CDR3 DNA: TGCAGCGTTGGAACACAGCCCTACAATGAGCAGTTCTTC
CDR3 protein: CSVGTQPYNEQFF

clone size: NA
D gene: TRBD1
J gene: TRBJ2-2
V gene: TRBV19
CDR3 DNA: TGTGCCAGTAGCCGGGACAGGGGGCTGTTTTTT
CDR3 protein: CASSRDRGLFF

clone size: NA
D gene: TRBD1
J gene: TRBJ2-7
V gene: TRBV2
CDR3 DNA: TGTGCCAGCAACCCGAGGGGCGGGACAGGATTCTACGAGCAGTACTTC
CDR3 protein: CASNPRGGTGFYEQYF

clone size: NA
D gene: NA
J gene: TRBJ2-7
V gene: TRBV5-8
CDR3 DNA: TGTGCCAGCAGCTTTTCGGCGGTTATCTACGAGCAGTACTTC
CDR3 protein: CASSFSAVIYEQYF

clone size: NA
D gene: TRBD2
J gene: TRBJ2-5
V gene: TRBV20-1
CDR3 DNA: TGCAGTGCGAGAAAACTAGCGGGGGACCAAGAGACCCAGTACTTC
CDR3 protein: CSARKLAGDQETQYF

clone size: NA
D gene: NA
J gene: TRBJ2-3
V gene: TRBV11-2
CDR3 DNA: TGTGCCAGCAGCCAAGACCCGACCACAGATACGCAGTATTTT
CDR3 protein: CASSQDPTTDTQYF

clone size: NA
D gene: TRBD1
J gene: TRBJ1-1
V gene: TRBV20-1
CDR3 DNA: TGCAGTGCTGCGCGGACAGGGGGCACTGAAGCTTTCTTT
CDR3 protein: CSAARTGGTEAFF

clone size: once
D gene: TRBD2
J gene: TRBJ2-5
V gene: TRBV2
CDR3 DNA: TGTGCCAGCAGCTTTTCCACGGGAGGGCCGGTGACCCAGTACTTC
CDR3 protein: CASSFSTGGPVTQYF

clone size: NA
D gene: NA
J gene: TRBJ2-7
V gene: TRBV7-2
CDR3 DNA: TGTGCCAGCAGCGCGGGACTCCCCTCCTACGAGCAGTACTTC
CDR3 protein: CASSAGLPSYEQYF

clone size: NA
D gene: NA
J gene: TRBJ1-4
V gene: TRBV20-1
CDR3 DNA: TGCAGTGCTAGAGATATGGGCAGGGACGAAAAACTGTTTTTT
CDR3 protein: CSARDMGRDEKLFF

clone size: many
D gene: NA
J gene: TRBJ2-1
V gene: TRBV5-1
CDR3 DNA: TGCGCCAGCAGCTTTGCAAACCCCTACAATGAGCAGTTCTTC
CDR3 protein: CASSFANPYNEQFF

clone size: NA
D gene: NA
J gene: TRBJ1-6
V gene: TRBV19
CDR3 DNA: TGTGCCAGTAGTCGGCCGAATTCACCCCTCCACTTT
CDR3 protein: CASSRPNSPLHF

clone size: NA
D gene: NA
J gene: TRBJ1-2
V gene: TRBV12-3/TRBV12-4
CDR3 DNA: TGTGCCAGCAGGGCAGGGTGGGACTATGGCTACACCTTC
CDR3 protein: CASRAGWDYGYTF

clone size: NA
D gene: NA
J gene: TRBJ2-3
V gene: TRBV29-1
CDR3 DNA: TGCAGCTTGGAGGGGGGTTACACAGATACGCAGTATTTT
CDR3 protein: CSLEGGYTDTQYF

clone size: NA
D gene: NA
J gene: TRBJ2-1
V gene: TRBV19
CDR3 DNA: TGTGCCAGTAGTATCTCACGGAATGAGCAGTTCTTC
CDR3 protein: CASSISRNEQFF

clone size: NA
D gene: NA
J gene: TRBJ2-5
V gene: TRBV24-1
CDR3 DNA: TGTGCCACCAGTGATCCGCAGCCAGGGACGGTGGGGGAGACCCAGTACTTC
CDR3 protein: CATSDPQPGTVGETQYF

clone size: few
D gene: NA
J gene: TRBJ2-7
V gene: TRBV19
CDR3 DNA: TGTGCCAGCAGCCAATCCGGCAGTTTCTCCTACGAGCAGTACTTC
CDR3 protein: CASSQSGSFSYEQYF

clone size: NA
D gene: TRBD1
J gene: TRBJ1-2
V gene: TRBV20-1
CDR3 DNA: TGCAGTGCTAGTTGGACAGGAAATGGCTACACCTTC
CDR3 protein: CSASWTGNGYTF

clone size: once
D gene: NA
J gene: TRBJ1-1
V gene: TRBV29-1
CDR3 DNA: TGCAGCGTTGAGGAGGGGAGGGCTTTCTTT
CDR3 protein: CSVEEGRAFF

clone size: few
D gene: TRBD1
J gene: TRBJ2-1
V gene: TRBV2
CDR3 DNA: TGTGCCAGCAGTCGGGACAGGGGATATGAGCAGTTCTTC
CDR3 protein: CASSRDRGYEQFF

clone size: NA
D gene: TRBD2
J gene: TRBJ2-1
V gene: TRBV4-2
CDR3 DNA: TGTGCCAGCAGCCAAGGAGCGGGGAGTGATGAGCAGTTCTTC
CDR3 protein: CASSQGAGSDEQFF

clone size: once
D gene: TRBD2
J gene: TRBJ2-7
V gene: TRBV5-4
CDR3 DNA: TGTGCCAGCAGCTCCCCCGGGACTAGCGGGACCTACGAGCAGTACTTC
CDR3 protein: CASSSPGTSGTYEQYF

clone size: NA
D gene: TRBD1
J gene: TRBJ2-5
V gene: TRBV10-3
CDR3 DNA: TGTGCCATCAGGCCGGGACAGGACCCCCAAGAGACCCAGTACTTC
CDR3 protein: CAIRPGQDPQETQYF

clone size: NA
D gene: NA
J gene: TRBJ1-2
V gene: TRBV11-1
CDR3 DNA: TGTGCCAGCAGCCCACCTTCGACACCCAGTAACTATGGCTACACCTTC
CDR3 protein: CASSPPSTPSNYGYTF

clone size: many
D gene: TRBD2
J gene: TRBJ2-7
V gene: TRBV6-6
CDR3 DNA: TGTGCCAGCAGTTACTCTCCAGGGAGGGACGAGCAGTACTTC
CDR3 protein: CASSYSPGRDEQYF

clone size: many
D gene: TRBD1
J gene: TRBJ2-7
V gene: TRBV29-1
CDR3 DNA: TGCAGCGTTGAAGATCTAAGGGGGCCAGGCTACGAGCAGTACTTC
CDR3 protein: CSVEDLRGPGYEQYF

clone size: NA
D gene: TRBD1
J gene: TRBJ1-6
V gene: TRBV19
CDR3 DNA: TGTGCCAGTACCGGACAGGTTGGGAGCCTCCACTTT
CDR3 protein: CASTGQVGSLHF

clone size: NA
D gene: TRBD1
J gene: TRBJ2-7
V gene: TRBV4-1
CDR3 DNA: TGCGCCAGCAGCCATCCTGGCGGGACAGGGGGACCCCCCGAGCAGTACTTC
CDR3 protein: CASSHPGGTGGPPEQYF

clone size: NA
D gene: TRBD1
J gene: TRBJ2-7
V gene: TRBV5-4
CDR3 DNA: TGTGCCAGCAGCTCACCCGGGACAGGGCTGCACGAGCAGTACTTC
CDR3 protein: CASSSPGTGLHEQYF

clone size: NA
D gene: TRBD1
J gene: TRBJ2-2
V gene: TRBV9
CDR3 DNA: TGTGCCAGCAGCGGGACAGGGAGCATGACCGGGGAGCTGTTTTTT
CDR3 protein: CASSGTGSMTGELFF

clone size: medium-sized
D gene: NA
J gene: TRBJ2-1
V gene: TRBV6-1
CDR3 DNA: TGTGCCAGCACCCTACTTGGCAATGAGCAGTTCTTC
CDR3 protein: CASTLLGNEQFF

clone size: many
D gene: NA
J gene: TRBJ2-1
V gene: TRBV12-3/TRBV12-4
CDR3 DNA: TGTGCCAGCAGTTTAATACTAGGGCAATCCTCCTACAATGAGCAGTTCTTC
CDR3 protein: CASSLILGQSSYNEQFF

clone size: NA
D gene: TRBD2
J gene: TRBJ2-3
V gene: TRBV24-1
CDR3 DNA: TGTGCCACCAGTGATCGAGCGGGAGGCACAGATACGCAGTATTTT
CDR3 protein: CATSDRAGGTDTQYF

clone size: NA
D gene: TRBD2
J gene: TRBJ2-1
V gene: TRBV11-1
CDR3 DNA: TGTGCCAGCAGCTTCGGGACTAGCGGGGGGGCCGGGGTACACAATGAGCAGTTCTTC
CDR3 protein: CASSFGTSGGAGVHNEQFF

clone size: NA
D gene: NA
J gene: TRBJ2-5
V gene: TRBV29-1
CDR3 DNA: TGCAGCGTTGGAGGAGGGGCCTGGGAGACCCAGTACTTC
CDR3 protein: CSVGGGAWETQYF

clone size: NA
D gene: NA
J gene: TRBJ2-7
V gene: TRBV7-6
CDR3 DNA: TGTGCCAGCAGCTCAACAGGCCACTCCTACGAGCAGTACTTC
CDR3 protein: CASSSTGHSYEQYF

clone size: NA
D gene: NA
J gene: TRBJ1-1
V gene: TRBV29-1
CDR3 DNA: TGCGGCGCGCGGACTACCGAAGCTTTCTTT
CDR3 protein: CGARTTEAFF

clone size: NA
D gene: TRBD2
J gene: TRBJ2-5
V gene: TRBV5-1
CDR3 DNA: TGCGCCAGCAGCTCTCGCGGTAGCGGGGAGACCCAGTACTTC
CDR3 protein: CASSSRGSGETQYF

clone size: NA
D gene: NA
J gene: TRBJ2-6
V gene: TRBV4-1
CDR3 DNA: TGCGCCAGCAGCCAAGATTCCGGGGGATTGAGCTCTGGGGCCAACGTCCTGACTTTC
CDR3 protein: CASSQDSGGLSSGANVLTF

clone size: NA
D gene: NA
J gene: TRBJ2-7
V gene: TRBV15
CDR3 DNA: TGTGCCACCAGCAGAGTACAGGCATACGAGCAGTACTTC
CDR3 protein: CATSRVQAYEQYF

clone size: NA
D gene: NA
J gene: TRBJ2-4
V gene: TRBV19
CDR3 DNA: TGTGCCAGTAGCATACGGCAGCAAAACATTCAGTACTTC
CDR3 protein: CASSIRQQNIQYF

clone size: NA
D gene: TRBD1
J gene: TRBJ2-7
V gene: TRBV7-2
CDR3 DNA: TGTGCCAGCAGCTTGGTTTCTGACAGGGTCTACGAGCAGTACTTC
CDR3 protein: CASSLVSDRVYEQYF

clone size: medium-sized
D gene: TRBD1
J gene: TRBJ2-7
V gene: TRBV2
CDR3 DNA: TGTGCCAGCAGACGATCCGGGACAGCCTCCTACGAGCAGTACTTC
CDR3 protein: CASRRSGTASYEQYF

clone size: NA
D gene: NA
J gene: TRBJ1-3
V gene: TRBV19
CDR3 DNA: TGTGCCAGTAGCCCTAGGACCTCTGGAAACACCATATATTTT
CDR3 protein: CASSPRTSGNTIYF